This passage covers 5 T cell receptor beta chains from one sample sequenced in a study of T-cell memory formation after mild COVID-19. TCRdb fed the 5' RACE reads into MiXCR, producing one record per CDR3 protein. Here the sample spans approximately 210,000 distinct CDR3 sequences, roughly 27% being singletons. The sequenced sample was PBMCs or a T cell subset sorted from them (not recorded which). All receptors derive from an adult woman who had mild COVID-19 (a few samples of this study predate the infection). Cell type and time point are not known.

This clonotype has a single count. The V call is TRBV5-4, the J call TRBJ2-1; 9 bases are a match to TRBD2. Germline-derived CDR1 and CDR2 are SGHNT and YYREEE (reference sequence). The CDR3 is made up of 15 amino acids. After removal of 4 bases from V and 3 bases from J, the junction contained 5 bases not matched to a gene. This CDR3 is CASSLAGSHYNEQFF. CDR3 bases: TGTGCCAGCAGCCTAGCGGGGAGCCACTACAATGAGCAGTTCTTC. The full variable domain, with the rest looked up from reference TRBV5-4 and TRBJ2-1, is ETGVTQSPTHLIKTRGQQVTLRCSSQSGHNTVSWYQQALGQGPQFIFQYYREEENGRGNFPPRFSGLQFPNYSSELNVNALELDDSALYLCASSLAGSHYNEQFFGPGTRLTVL.

The chain joins TRBV5-1 to TRBJ1-2; 7 bases line up with TRBD1. Germline values: CDR1 SGHRS, CDR2 YFSETQ. J lost 3 bases, V lost 2 bases, and 7 bases had no gene match. CDR3 length equals 15 residues. CDR3 in amino acids: CASSLDRATDYGYTF. The CDR3 nucleotides are TGCGCCAGCAGCTTAGACAGGGCTACTGACTATGGCTACACCTTC.

This clonotype was seen a handful of times. The genes are TRBV6-2 or TRBV6-3 and TRBJ2-7; TRBD1 or TRBD2 may be the D gene (5 bases each). The germline CDR1 and CDR2 sequences are MNHEY and SVGEGT. CDR3 size: 15 residues. The V and J ends lost 7 bases and 0 bases respectively, with 16 bases between them. CDR3 in amino acids: CASTFPGRASYEQYF. The DNA of the CDR3 is TGTGCCAGCACTTTCCCGGGGCGGGCCTCCTACGAGCAGTACTTC.

This clonotype was detected ten times or more. The genes are TRBV7-2 and TRBJ2-7; 10 nucleotides match TRBD2. Germline V gene lookup returns CDR1 SGHTA and CDR2 FQGNSA. The CDR3 is 15 residues long. V shed 2 bases, J shed 4 bases, and the junction held 5 bases outside the gene matches. DNA of the CDR3: TGTGCCAGCAGCTTACCCGGGACTAGCGCGTACGAGCAGTACTTC. Residues: CASSLPGTSAYEQYF.

This sequence joins TRBV20-1 and TRBJ2-1; D unclear. In germline, CDR1 is DFQATT, CDR2 SNEGSKA (reference sequence). The length of the CDR3 is 14 residues. The V end was cut by 2 bases, the J end by 5 bases, with 13 bases between. CDR3 residues: CSARRRQPDNEQFF. DNA for the CDR3: TGCAGTGCTAGACGTCGTCAGCCCGACAATGAGCAGTTCTTC.